This T cell receptor beta chain was observed in a study of shared clonotypes between healthy human individuals. In the case of this clone: Antigen specificity is unknown.

The CDR3 totals 13 residues. Looked up from germline, CDR1 is SGHNT and CDR2 is YYREEE (reference sequence). Trimming removed 6 bases at V and 5 bases at J, with 14 bases between. As defined, naive CD8 cells were CD45RO-negative and positively selected for CCR7, with terminally differentiated effector memory CD45RA+ cells excluded. Donors, without exception, were Caucasian adults residing in Nashville, Tennessee. Study-level findings and limits: Clonotype sharing among donors likely depends on sequencing depth. Blood was the only sampled material, and tissue repertoires likely differ. Generation of non-shared clonotypes was less probable than generation of clonotypes shared by all four donors.

Profiling relied on immunoSEQ multiplex PCR, and the TCRdb table lists in-frame clones only, not all of them. The sample carries approximately 600,000 clones, roughly 96% recorded once. The clonotype was recovered from a woman aged 25 to 39 in good health. The sample taken for sequencing was naive CD8+ T cells sorted from blood. The chain joins TRBV5-4 to TRBJ1-2; tentatively, D is TRBD1 (6 bases). For the CDR3, the DNA is TGTGCCAGCACCCCGGGGGGCGCTTATGGCTACACCTTC. This sequence encodes CASTPGGAYGYTF.